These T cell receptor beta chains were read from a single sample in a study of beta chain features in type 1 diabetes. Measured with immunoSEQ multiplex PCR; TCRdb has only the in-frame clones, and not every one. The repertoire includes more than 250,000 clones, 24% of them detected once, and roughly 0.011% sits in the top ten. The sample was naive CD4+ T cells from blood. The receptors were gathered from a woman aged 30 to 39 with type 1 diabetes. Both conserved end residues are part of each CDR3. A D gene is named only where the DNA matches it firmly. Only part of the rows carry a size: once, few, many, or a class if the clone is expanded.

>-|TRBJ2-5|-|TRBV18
TGTGCCAGCTCACCCCGGGAGTCGCAAGAGACCCAGTACTTC
CASSPRESQETQYF
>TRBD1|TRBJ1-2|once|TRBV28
TGTGCCAGCAGTTTCGGGACAGTCTATGGCTACACCTTC
CASSFGTVYGYTF
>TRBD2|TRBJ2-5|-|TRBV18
TGTGCCAGCTCACCACCGAGAGTAGCGGGAGATGAGACCCAGTACTTC
CASSPPRVAGDETQYF
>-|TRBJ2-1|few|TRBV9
TGTGCCAGCAGCGTAGCGGGATGGGGCTACAATGAGCAGTTCTTC
CASSVAGWGYNEQFF
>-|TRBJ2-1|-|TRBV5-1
TGCGCCAGCAGCTTGATGGACAGTGTCAATGAGCAGTTCTTC
CASSLMDSVNEQFF
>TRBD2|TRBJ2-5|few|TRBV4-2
TGTGCCAGCAGCCAATTCGGGACTAGCGGGACTCCTCAAGAGACCCAGTACTTC
CASSQFGTSGTPQETQYF
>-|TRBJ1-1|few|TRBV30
TGTGCCTGGGGGACTGAGAAAGCTTTCTTT
CAWGTEKAFF
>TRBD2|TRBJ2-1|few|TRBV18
TGTGCCAGCTCACCTACTAGCGCCAGCTCCTACAATGAGCAGTTCTTC
CASSPTSASSYNEQFF
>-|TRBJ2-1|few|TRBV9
TGTGCCAGCAGCGTAACAGGACAGACTTTCCAGTTCTTC
CASSVTGQTFQFF
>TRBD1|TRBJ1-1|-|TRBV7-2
TGTGCCAGCAGCCCCGGGACAGGGTTGAACACTGAAGCTTTCTTT
CASSPGTGLNTEAFF
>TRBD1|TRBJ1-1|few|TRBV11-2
TGTGCCAGCAGCCCGTGGGACAGTTTGACTGAAGCTTTCTTT
CASSPWDSLTEAFF
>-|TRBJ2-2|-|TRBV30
TGTGCCTGGAGTGTACAGGGCGGTGGCGGGGAGCTGTTTTTT
CAWSVQGGGGELFF
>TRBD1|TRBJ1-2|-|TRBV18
TGTGCCAGCTCAACCGAACGGGACAGGGTTGGCTATGGCTACACCTTC
CASSTERDRVGYGYTF
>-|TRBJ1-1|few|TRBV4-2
TGTGCCAGCAGCCAAGTATTGGACAGAGAAGCTTTCTTT
CASSQVLDREAFF
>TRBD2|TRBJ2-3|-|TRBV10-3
TGTGCCATCAGTGACTCTACGGGGGGTGCAGATACGCAGTATTTT
CAISDSTGGADTQYF
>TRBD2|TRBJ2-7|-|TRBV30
TGTGCCTGGAGTGTACCTAGCGGATACTACGAGCAGTACTTC
CAWSVPSGYYEQYF
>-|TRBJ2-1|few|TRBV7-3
TGTGCCAGCAGCTTAACGACGGGAGTCTTGAGCGCCTACAATGAGCAGTTCTTC
CASSLTTGVLSAYNEQFF
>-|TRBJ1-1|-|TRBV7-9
TGTGCCAGCAGCTTAGGCCCAGGGTCATTGAACACTGAAGCTTTCTTT
CASSLGPGSLNTEAFF
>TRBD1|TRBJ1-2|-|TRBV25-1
TGTGCCAGCTATGAGGACAGGATCTATGGCTACACCTTC
CASYEDRIYGYTF
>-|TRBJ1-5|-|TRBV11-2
TGTGCCAGCAGCTTAGTGGCAGGGAAAAAGGATCAGCCCCAGCATTTT
CASSLVAGKKDQPQHF
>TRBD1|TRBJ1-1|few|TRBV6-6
TGTGCCAGCAGTCCAGGGGGGATCACTGAAGCTTTCTTT
CASSPGGITEAFF
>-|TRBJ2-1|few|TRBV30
TGTGCCTGGAGTACACTCCGACTGGCGGGGAATGAGCAGTTCTTC
CAWSTLRLAGNEQFF
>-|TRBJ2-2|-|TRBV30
TGTGCCTGGAGTCGTGTGGGGGGAACCGGGGAGCTGTTTTTT
CAWSRVGGTGELFF
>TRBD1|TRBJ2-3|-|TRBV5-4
TGTGCCAGCACCTCCCAGGGGGAAACAGATACGCAGTATTTT
CASTSQGETDTQYF
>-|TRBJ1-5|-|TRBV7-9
TGTGCCAGCAGCTTAGCCGGTAGCAATCAGCCCCAGCATTTT
CASSLAGSNQPQHF
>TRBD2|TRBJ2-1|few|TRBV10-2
TGCGCCAGCATTAAAAAGCGGGAGGAGACCTACAATGAGCAGTTCTTC
CASIKKREETYNEQFF
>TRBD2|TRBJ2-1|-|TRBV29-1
TGCAGCGTGGGGACTAGCGGGAGTACGTATTTCAATGAGCAGTTCTTC
CSVGTSGSTYFNEQFF
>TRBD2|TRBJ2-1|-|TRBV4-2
TGTGCCAGCAGCCAAGAAAGGGCTAGCGGGCCTTACAATGAGCAGTTCTTC
CASSQERASGPYNEQFF
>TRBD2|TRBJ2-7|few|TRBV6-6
TGTGCCAGCAGTCCAGGGATACGGGAGGCCCAGTGGGAGCAGTACTTC
CASSPGIREAQWEQYF
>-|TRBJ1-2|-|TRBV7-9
TGTGCCAGCAGCCAAATACAGGGAGGGAATGGCTACACCTTC
CASSQIQGGNGYTF
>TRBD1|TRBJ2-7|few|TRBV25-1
TGTGCCAGCAACGAGGACAGGGGCTACGAGCAGTACTTC
CASNEDRGYEQYF
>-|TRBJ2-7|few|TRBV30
TGTGCCTGGAGTTCCGGGAGCTCCTACGAGCAGTACTTC
CAWSSGSSYEQYF
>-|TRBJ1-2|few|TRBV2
TGTGCCAGCAGTAACAGGAACTATGGCTACACCTTC
CASSNRNYGYTF
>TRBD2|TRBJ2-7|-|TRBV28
TGTGCCAGCAGTTTATCCTTGCTAGCGGCCCACGAGCAGTACTTC
CASSLSLLAAHEQYF
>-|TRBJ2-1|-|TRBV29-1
TGCAGCGTTGAGGCGGACTCCTACAATGAGCAGTTCTTC
CSVEADSYNEQFF
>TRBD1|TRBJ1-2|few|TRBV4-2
TGTGCCAGCAGCAGACCGGACAGGGCCGATGGCTACACCTTC
CASSRPDRADGYTF
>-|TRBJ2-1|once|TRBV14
TGTGCCAGCAGCCAAGATTTGGGGAGCTACTCCTACAATGAGCAGTTCTTC
CASSQDLGSYSYNEQFF
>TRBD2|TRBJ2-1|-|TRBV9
TGTGCCAGCAGCGTATCGAGCGGGACCTACAATGAGCAGTTCTTC
CASSVSSGTYNEQFF
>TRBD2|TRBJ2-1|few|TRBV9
TGTGCCAGCAGCGTAGCATTAGCGGGTTACAATGAGCAGTTCTTC
CASSVALAGYNEQFF
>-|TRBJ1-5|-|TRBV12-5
TGTGCCTACTCACCGGGGGGCCAGCACCCCCAGCATTTT
CAYSPGGQHPQHF
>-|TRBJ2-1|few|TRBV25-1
TGTGCCAGCAGTGCCGGGGGTAATGAGCAGTTCTTC
CASSAGGNEQFF
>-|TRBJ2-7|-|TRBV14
TGTGCCAGCAGCCGGGGGCCTCCCGGCTACGAGCAGTACTTC
CASSRGPPGYEQYF
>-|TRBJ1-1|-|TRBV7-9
TGTGCCAGCAGCTCGATTGCACGGTCGTTGACTGAAGCTTTCTTT
CASSSIARSLTEAFF
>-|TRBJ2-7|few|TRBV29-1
TGCAGCGTCCAACAGGGTATTGGCCGCTACGAGCAGTACTTC
CSVQQGIGRYEQYF
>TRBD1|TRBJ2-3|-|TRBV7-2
TGTGCCAGCAGCAGGACAGGCTCTGGGGGAGATACGCAGTATTTT
CASSRTGSGGDTQYF
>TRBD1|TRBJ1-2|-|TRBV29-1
TGCAGCGTTGTTGAGACAGGGGTTGGCTACACCTTC
CSVVETGVGYTF